This T cell receptor beta chain was sequenced during a study of blood T cell repertoires in COVID-19. Study background: The United States, Italy and Spain supplied acute and convalescent COVID-19 samples.

V was shortened by 6 bases and J by 5 bases, with 13 bases between the two germline ends. The CDR3 spans 13 residues. The germline V gene has CDR1 MDHEN and CDR2 SYDVKM. The study recruited people aged roughly 18 to 89 years across approximately 24 US areas. In Cohort 3, a recovered donor had either two negative PCRs, clearance, or symptom resolution. Method: immunoSEQ multiplex PCR; TCRdb's copy keeps in-frame clones and lacks some. Here the sample spans 130,000 to 150,000 clones, over 80% being singletons. The receptor comes from a man in his fifties or sixties who had recovered from COVID-19. The chain joins TRBV28 to TRBJ1-2; D possibly corresponds to TRBD1 (5 bases). Sequencing was carried out using PBMCs or T cells enriched from blood (not recorded which). CDR3 in amino acids: CASSNTGGYGYTF. The CDR3 coding sequence is TGTGCCAGCAGCAACACGGGGGGGTATGGCTACACCTTC.